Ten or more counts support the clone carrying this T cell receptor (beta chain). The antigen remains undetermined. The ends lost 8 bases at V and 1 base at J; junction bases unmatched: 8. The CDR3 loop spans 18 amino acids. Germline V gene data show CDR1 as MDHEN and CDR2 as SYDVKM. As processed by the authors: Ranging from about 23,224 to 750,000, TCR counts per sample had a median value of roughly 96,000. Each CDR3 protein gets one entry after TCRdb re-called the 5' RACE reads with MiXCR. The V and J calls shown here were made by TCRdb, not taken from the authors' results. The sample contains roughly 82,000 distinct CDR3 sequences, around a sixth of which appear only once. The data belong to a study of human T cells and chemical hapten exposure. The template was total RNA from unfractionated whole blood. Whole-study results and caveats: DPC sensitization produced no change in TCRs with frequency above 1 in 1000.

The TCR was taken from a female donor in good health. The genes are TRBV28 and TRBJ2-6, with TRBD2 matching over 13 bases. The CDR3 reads CASSLAGGSSSGANVLTF. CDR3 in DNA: TGTGCCAGCTCACTAGCGGGAGGGTCCTCGTCTGGGGCCAACGTCCTGACTTTC.